What follows are 10 T cell receptor beta chains derived from one specimen sequenced in a study of T cells after posttransplantation cyclophosphamide (dated by TCRdb to about 2016). The receptor library was made with the immunoSEQ multiplex PCR assay. In TCRdb, the immuneACCESS table is reduced to in-frame sequences with V and J assigned. These tables do not hold every clone; where another copy was compared, an unresolved V gene accounts for under half, and the others remain unexplained. This sample is represented by 30,000 to 45,000 clones, with no singletons among them. Around 1.2% of the sample comes from the top ten. The sequenced sample was PBMCs. The receptors stem from a girl aged 5 to 17 in good health, CMV-negative, and a related stem cell transplant donor.

The V and J genes are TRBV6-1 and TRBJ1-6; the match to TRBD1 covers 8 bases. J was trimmed by 11 bases and V by 4 bases; bases with no gene match: 7. The CDR3 contains 14 residues. Germline-derived CDR1 and CDR2 are MNHNS and SASEGT. The CDR3 loop reads CASSVDRVMAPLHF. CDR3 nucleotide sequence: TGTGCCAGCAGTGTGGACAGGGTTATGGCACCCCTCCACTTT.

The chain links TRBV15 to TRBJ2-3; D is possibly TRBD2 (6 bases). Germline lookup yields CDR1 LNHNV and CDR2 YYDKDF (reference sequence). Deletions cut 0 bases from V and 0 bases from J, with 13 bases between. CDR3 length: 17 residues. CDR3 protein: CATSRDGVGGSTDTQYF. The CDR3 DNA follows: TGTGCCACCAGCAGAGATGGCGTGGGAGGTAGCACAGATACGCAGTATTTT. Full variable domain (rest looked up from reference TRBV15 and TRBJ2-3): DAMVIQNPRYQVTQFGKPVTLSCSQTLNHNVMYWYQQKSSQAPKLLFHYYDKDFNNEADTPDNFQSRRPNTSFCFLDIRSPGLGDTAMYLCATSRDGVGGSTDTQYFGPGTRLTVL.

Only a few counts were recorded for this clone. The chain couples TRBV7-9 to TRBJ2-5; D is perhaps TRBD1 (6 bases). CDR1 and CDR2 from the germline V gene are SEHNR and FQNEAQ (reference sequence). Between the trimmed V and J ends, which lost 5 bases and 2 bases, there was a span of 12 bases. CDR3 size: 14 residues. CDR3 nucleotides: TGTGCCAGCAGCGTAGAGCAGGGGCAAGAGACCCAGTACTTC. Translated, it gives CASSVEQGQETQYF.

V gene TRBV29-1 combines with J gene TRBJ1-1, with no clear D. Germline V gene data show CDR1 as SQVTM and CDR2 as ANQGSEA. CDR3 length: 10 residues. V dropped 7 bases and J dropped 7 bases, with 10 bases sitting between them. The DNA of the CDR3 is TGCAGCGCCGAGAGGGTTGAAGCTTTCTTT. Translated, it gives CSAERVEAFF.

This clone was counted at least ten times. V is TRBV14 and J is TRBJ1-1; 8 nucleotides match TRBD1. The CDR3 sequence is 15 residues long. J gave up 6 bases and V 3 bases, and 9 bases lay outside the gene matches. The germline V gene encodes CDR1 SGHDN and CDR2 FVKESK. Here the CDR3 DNA reads TGTGCCAGCAGCCAGAGGACAGGGATTCTTGCTGAAGCTTTCTTT. This sequence encodes CASSQRTGILAEAFF. The variable domain in full, completed from reference TRBV14 and TRBJ1-1, reads EAGVTQFPSHSVIEKGQTVTLRCDPISGHDNLYWYRRVMGKEIKFLLHFVKESKQDESGMPNNRFLAERTGGTYSTLKVQPAELEDSGVYFCASSQRTGILAEAFFGQGTRLTVV.

The table lists this clone with many counts. The rearrangement uses TRBV28 and TRBJ1-2; 9 bases fit TRBD1. Germline loops: CDR1 MDHEN, CDR2 SYDVKM. The trim removed 6 bases at V and 5 bases at J, leaving 7 bases unmatched. The CDR3 extends over 14 amino acids. In DNA form, the CDR3 reads TGTGCCAGCAGACCTCCGGGACAGGGTTATGGCTACACCTTC. Translated, it gives CASRPPGQGYGYTF.

This clone occurred a few times. The chain links TRBV30 to TRBJ2-3; D is ambiguous. The CDR3 spans 12 residues. Germline values: CDR1 GTSNPN, CDR2 SVGIG (reference sequence). Trimming took 4 bases from V and 5 from J, leaving 10 bases between them. The CDR3 DNA reads as TGTGCCTGGACTCGGTCGGGAGATACGCAGTATTTT. Its protein product is CAWTRSGDTQYF.

This clone was recorded at least ten times. The rearrangement links TRBV30 to TRBJ1-1; possible D gene TRBD1, 5 bases. V dropped 5 bases and J dropped 1 base, with 14 bases sitting between them. This CDR3 region has 14 residues. CDR1 is GTSNPN, CDR2 SVGIG, per germline (reference sequence). CDR3 bases: TGTGCCTGGGCCCCCACTCAGGGGAACACTGAAGCTTTCTTT. Translating gives CAWAPTQGNTEAFF.

This clone was detected many times. The gene calls are TRBV6-1 and TRBJ2-7; TRBD2 matches 8 bases. The CDR3 loop spans 14 amino acids. Germline V gene data show CDR1 as MNHNS and CDR2 as SASEGT. V shed 8 bases, J shed 2 bases, and the junction held 8 bases outside the gene matches. This chain's CDR3 is CASPQDGRAYEQYF. The DNA of the CDR3 is TGTGCCAGCCCTCAGGACGGGAGGGCCTACGAGCAGTACTTC.

This clone has ten or more counts. The chain combines TRBV6-7 with TRBJ1-2, with D possibly being TRBD1 (5 bases). TRBV6-7 is annotated as an ORF whose role is uncertain. There are 13 residues in the CDR3. Trimming left V 6 bases short and J 3 bases short, with 11 bases between. This CDR3 is CASSADSHYGYTF. The DNA of the CDR3 is TGTGCCAGCAGCGCTGACAGTCACTATGGCTACACCTTC.